This record covers a single T cell receptor beta chain. MiXCR was run by TCRdb on the multiplex PCR reads, yielding one entry per CDR3 protein. The repertoire holds about 35,000 distinct CDR3 sequences, with 30% to 45% as singletons. This record comes from a study of breast tumors, draining lymph nodes, adjacent tissues. The CDR3 covers 13 residues. The V gene lost 5 bases and the J gene lost 3 bases, with 11 bases spanning the gap. Germline CDR1 reads SGHTA; CDR2 reads FQGNSA. The chain combines TRBV7-2 with TRBJ2-7, with D possibly being TRBD1 (6 bases). The sequence was obtained from a female donor with breast cancer. Some clones in this sample may be carry-over from other donors' samples. The sequencing input was breast tumor tissue. CDR3 loop: CASSLGGFYEQYF. In DNA, the CDR3 is TGTGCCAGCAGCCTAGGGGGATTCTACGAGCAGTACTTC.